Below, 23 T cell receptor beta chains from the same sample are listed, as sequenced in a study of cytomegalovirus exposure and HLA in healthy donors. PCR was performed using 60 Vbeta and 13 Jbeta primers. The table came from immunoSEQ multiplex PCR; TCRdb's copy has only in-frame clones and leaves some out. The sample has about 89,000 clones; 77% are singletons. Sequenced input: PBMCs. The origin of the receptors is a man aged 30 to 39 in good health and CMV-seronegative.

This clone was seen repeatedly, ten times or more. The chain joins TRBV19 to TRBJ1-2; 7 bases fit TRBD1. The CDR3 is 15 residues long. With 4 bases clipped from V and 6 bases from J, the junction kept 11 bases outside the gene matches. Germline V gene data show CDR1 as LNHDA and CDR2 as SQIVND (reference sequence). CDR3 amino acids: CASSRDSRTLNGYTF. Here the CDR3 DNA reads TGTGCCAGTAGTAGGGACAGTCGTACGCTGAATGGCTACACCTTC.

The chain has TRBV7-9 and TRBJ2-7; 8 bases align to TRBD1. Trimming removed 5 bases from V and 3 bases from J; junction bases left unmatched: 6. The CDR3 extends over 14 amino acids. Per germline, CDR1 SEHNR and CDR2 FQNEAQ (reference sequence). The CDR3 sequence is CASSRVGTGYEQYF. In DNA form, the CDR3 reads TGTGCCAGCAGCAGAGTAGGGACAGGCTACGAGCAGTACTTC.

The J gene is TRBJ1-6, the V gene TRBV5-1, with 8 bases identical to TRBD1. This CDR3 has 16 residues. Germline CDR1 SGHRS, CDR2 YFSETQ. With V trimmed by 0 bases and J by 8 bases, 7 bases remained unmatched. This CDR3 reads CASSLDRTGKHSPLHF. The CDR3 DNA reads TGCGCCAGCAGCTTGGATCGGACAGGGAAGCATTCACCCCTCCACTTT.

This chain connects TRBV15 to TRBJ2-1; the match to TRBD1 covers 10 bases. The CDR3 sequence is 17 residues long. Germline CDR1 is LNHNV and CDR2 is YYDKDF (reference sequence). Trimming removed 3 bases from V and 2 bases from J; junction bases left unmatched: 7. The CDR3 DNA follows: TGTGCCACCAGCAGGACCGGGACAGGGGATCCCTACAATGAGCAGTTCTTC. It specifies CATSRTGTGDPYNEQFF. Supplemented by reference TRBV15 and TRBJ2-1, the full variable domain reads DAMVIQNPRYQVTQFGKPVTLSCSQTLNHNVMYWYQQKSSQAPKLLFHYYDKDFNNEADTPDNFQSRRPNTSFCFLDIRSPGLGDTAMYLCATSRTGTGDPYNEQFFGPGTRLTVL.

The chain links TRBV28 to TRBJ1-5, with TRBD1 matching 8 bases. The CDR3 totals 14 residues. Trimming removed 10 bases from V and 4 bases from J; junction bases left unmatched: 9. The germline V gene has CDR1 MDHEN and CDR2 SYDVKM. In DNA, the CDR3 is TGTGCCATCCTCGGGACAGGACTAAATCAGCCCCAGCATTTT. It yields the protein CAILGTGLNQPQHF. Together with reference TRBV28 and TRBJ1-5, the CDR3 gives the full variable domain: DVKVTQSSRYLVKRTGEKVFLECVQDMDHENMFWYRQDPGLGLRLIYFSYDVKMKEKGDIPEGYSVSREKKERFSLILESASTNQTSMYLCAILGTGLNQPQHFGDGTRLSIL.

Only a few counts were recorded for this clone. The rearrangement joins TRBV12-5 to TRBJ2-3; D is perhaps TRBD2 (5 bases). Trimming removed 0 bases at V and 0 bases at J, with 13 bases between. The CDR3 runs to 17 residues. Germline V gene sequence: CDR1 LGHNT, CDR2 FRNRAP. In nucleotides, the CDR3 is TGTGCTAGTGGTTTGGTACTGAGGGAAACAAGCACAGATACGCAGTATTTT. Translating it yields CASGLVLRETSTDTQYF.

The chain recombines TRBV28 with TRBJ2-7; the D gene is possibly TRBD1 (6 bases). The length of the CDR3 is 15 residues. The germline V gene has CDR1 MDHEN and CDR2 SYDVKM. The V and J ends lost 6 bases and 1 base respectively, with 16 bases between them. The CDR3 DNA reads TGTGCCAGCAGGCCAGGACAGCTCGAATCCTACGAGCAGTACTTC. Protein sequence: CASRPGQLESYEQYF.

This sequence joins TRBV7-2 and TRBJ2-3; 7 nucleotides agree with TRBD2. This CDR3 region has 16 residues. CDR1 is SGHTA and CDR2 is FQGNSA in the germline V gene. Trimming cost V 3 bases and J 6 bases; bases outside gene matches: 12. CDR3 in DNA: TGTGCCAGCAGCTTCGGGTTCAGCGGGGCCCGGGATACGCAGTATTTT. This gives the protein CASSFGFSGARDTQYF.

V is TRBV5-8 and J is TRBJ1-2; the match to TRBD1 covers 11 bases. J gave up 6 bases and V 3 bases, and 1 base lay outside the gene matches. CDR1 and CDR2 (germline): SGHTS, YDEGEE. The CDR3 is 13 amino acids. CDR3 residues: CASSWTGGNGYTF. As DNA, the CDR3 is TGTGCCAGCAGCTGGACAGGGGGCAATGGCTACACCTTC.

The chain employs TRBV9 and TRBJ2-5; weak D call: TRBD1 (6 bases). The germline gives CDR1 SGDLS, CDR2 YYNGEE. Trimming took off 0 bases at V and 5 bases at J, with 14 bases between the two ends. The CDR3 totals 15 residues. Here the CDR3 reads CASSVGLGGRETQYF. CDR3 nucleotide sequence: TGTGCCAGCAGCGTAGGGTTAGGGGGTAGGGAGACCCAGTACTTC.

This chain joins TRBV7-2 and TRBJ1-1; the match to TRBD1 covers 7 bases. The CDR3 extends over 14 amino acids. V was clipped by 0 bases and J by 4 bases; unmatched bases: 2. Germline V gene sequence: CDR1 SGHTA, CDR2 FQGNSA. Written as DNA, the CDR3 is TGTGCCAGCAGCTTAGCACAGGGGCTCACTGAAGCTTTCTTT. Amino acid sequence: CASSLAQGLTEAFF.

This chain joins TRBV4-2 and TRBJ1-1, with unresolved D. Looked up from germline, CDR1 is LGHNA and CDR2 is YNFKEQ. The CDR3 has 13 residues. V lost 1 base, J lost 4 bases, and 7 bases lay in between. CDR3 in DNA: TGTGCCAGCAGCCAAGTTGGGCTCACTGAAGCTTTCTTT. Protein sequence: CASSQVGLTEAFF.

Written as DNA, the CDR3 is TGTGCCAGCAGCTTGGGTGGTTCAGGGCAGCCCCAGCATTTT. It codes for CASSLGGSGQPQHF. The rearrangement uses TRBV7-9 and TRBJ1-5; D possibly corresponds to TRBD1 (5 bases). The CDR3 contains 14 residues. Germline loops: CDR1 SEHNR, CDR2 FQNEAQ (reference sequence). V lost 3 bases to trimming and J lost 7 bases, with 13 bases between them.

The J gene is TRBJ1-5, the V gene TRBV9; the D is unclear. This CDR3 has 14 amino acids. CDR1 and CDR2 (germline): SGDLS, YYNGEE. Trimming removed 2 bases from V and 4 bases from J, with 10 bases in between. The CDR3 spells CASSVDGGNQPQHF. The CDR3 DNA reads TGTGCCAGCAGCGTGGACGGCGGGAATCAGCCCCAGCATTTT.

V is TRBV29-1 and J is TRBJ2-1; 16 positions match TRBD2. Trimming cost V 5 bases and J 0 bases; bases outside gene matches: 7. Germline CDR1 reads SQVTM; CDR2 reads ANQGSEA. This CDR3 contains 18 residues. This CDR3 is CSVTGLAGGTGSYNEQFF. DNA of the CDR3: TGCAGCGTTACGGGACTAGCGGGAGGGACAGGCTCCTACAATGAGCAGTTCTTC.

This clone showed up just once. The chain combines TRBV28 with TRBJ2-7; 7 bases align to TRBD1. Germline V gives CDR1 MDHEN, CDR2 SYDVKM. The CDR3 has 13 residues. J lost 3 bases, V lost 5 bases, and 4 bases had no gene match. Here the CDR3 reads CASSMTGNYEQYF. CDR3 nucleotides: TGTGCCAGCAGTATGACAGGGAACTACGAGCAGTACTTC. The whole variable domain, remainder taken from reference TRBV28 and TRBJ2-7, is DVKVTQSSRYLVKRTGEKVFLECVQDMDHENMFWYRQDPGLGLRLIYFSYDVKMKEKGDIPEGYSVSREKKERFSLILESASTNQTSMYLCASSMTGNYEQYFGPGTRLTVT.

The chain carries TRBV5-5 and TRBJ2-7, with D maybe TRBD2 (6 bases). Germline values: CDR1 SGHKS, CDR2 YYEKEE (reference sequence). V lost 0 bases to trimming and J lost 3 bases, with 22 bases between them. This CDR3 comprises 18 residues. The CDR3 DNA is TGTGCCAGCAGCTTGGTGGCGGGAATTTTGGCTTCCTACTACGAGCAGTACTTC. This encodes CASSLVAGILASYYEQYF.

CDR3 in amino acids: CASRGSAGYGYTF. The CDR3 DNA is TGTGCCAGCAGGGGCTCGGCGGGCTATGGCTACACCTTC. The V call is TRBV6-5, the J call TRBJ1-2; D unclear. This CDR3 spans 13 amino acids. V was clipped by 6 bases and J by 4 bases, with 12 bases between them. The germline V gene has CDR1 MNHEY and CDR2 SVGAGI.

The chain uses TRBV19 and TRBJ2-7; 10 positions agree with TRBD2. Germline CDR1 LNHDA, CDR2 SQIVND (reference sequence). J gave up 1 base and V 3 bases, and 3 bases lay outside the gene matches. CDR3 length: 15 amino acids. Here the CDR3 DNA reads TGTGCCAGTAGTATCTCTAGCGGGAGATCCTACGAGCAGTACTTC. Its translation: CASSISSGRSYEQYF.

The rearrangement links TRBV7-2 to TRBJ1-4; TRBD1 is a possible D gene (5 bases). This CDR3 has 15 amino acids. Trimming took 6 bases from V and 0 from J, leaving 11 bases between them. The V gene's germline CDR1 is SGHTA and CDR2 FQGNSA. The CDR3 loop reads CASRAWGATNEKLFF. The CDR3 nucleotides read TGTGCCAGCAGGGCCTGGGGGGCAACTAATGAAAAACTGTTTTTT.

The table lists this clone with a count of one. The CDR3 coding sequence is TGTGCCAGTAGTATATTGGGCTCGCTTCACTATGGCTACACCTTC. Amino acids: CASSILGSLHYGYTF. The rearrangement links TRBV19 to TRBJ1-2; no firm D call. CDR1 and CDR2 (germline): LNHDA, SQIVND (reference sequence). The CDR3 loop spans 15 amino acids. V shed 2 bases and J shed 3 bases, with 13 bases lying between them.

Here the CDR3 reads CASSDSGLAGSGEQFF. The CDR3 DNA sequence: TGTGCCAGCAGTGACTCTGGACTAGCGGGTTCAGGCGAGCAGTTCTTC. V is TRBV6-4 and J is TRBJ2-1; 11 bases are a match to TRBD2. Germline assignment: CDR1 MRHNA and CDR2 SNTAGT. Losses at the gene ends were 0 bases for V and 10 bases for J; bases not matched to a gene: 8. The CDR3 totals 16 residues.

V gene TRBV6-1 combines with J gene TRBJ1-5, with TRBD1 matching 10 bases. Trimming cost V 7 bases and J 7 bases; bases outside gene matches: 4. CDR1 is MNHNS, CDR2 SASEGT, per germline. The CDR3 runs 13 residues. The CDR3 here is CASTQDRGQPQHF. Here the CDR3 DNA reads TGTGCCAGCACCCAGGACAGGGGGCAGCCCCAGCATTTT.